This record concerns one T cell receptor (beta chain) sequence. The germline gives CDR1 SQVTM, CDR2 ANQGSEA. CDR3 length: 14 amino acids. The V and J ends lost 7 bases and 5 bases respectively, with 17 bases between them. This sample was included in a study of PD-L1 blockade in urothelial cancer. Study summary: T cells were recovered from blood samples at a median of around 140,000.

Each PCR had synthetic TCR analog templates added to it as a spike-in. The assay was immunoSEQ multiplex PCR, and TCRdb's table has in-frame clones only and misses some. The sample shows 75,000 to 90,000 clones, more than 75% of them seen only once. Locally advanced or metastatic urothelial carcinoma affected all patients. The clonotype originates from a man between 70 and 80 years old with urothelial cancer. The J gene is TRBJ2-2, the V gene TRBV29-1; D is possibly TRBD1 (7 bases). The specimen was PBMCs, collected around atezolizumab (anti-PD-L1) treatment. The CDR3 DNA sequence: TGCAGCGGCCGAGGGGGCGCGGGAACCGGGGAGCTGTTTTTT. The encoded protein is CSGRGGAGTGELFF.